The 14 T cell receptor beta chains presented below share a single source sample, sequenced in a study of T-cell reconstitution after alpha-beta-depleted transplantation in children. Unique molecular identifiers were built into the TCRbeta library. TCRdb reprocessed the PCR reads via MiXCR and lists one record per CDR3 protein. The data contain about 610,000 distinct CDR3 sequences, approximately 10% of them singletons. The sequencing here drew on PBMCs from the stem cell graft donor, taken from the stem cell graft. Every receptor here comes from a human donor who donated a stem cell graft to a child with acute myeloid leukemia.

The CDR3 sequence: CASSVTGFTGELFF. CDR3 in DNA: TGTGCCAGCAGCGTAACAGGGTTCACCGGGGAGCTGTTTTTT. The V and J genes are TRBV9 and TRBJ2-2; weak D call: TRBD1 (6 bases). The ends were cut back, 1 base at V and 4 bases at J, with 8 bases in the middle. The CDR3 consists of 14 residues. Germline loops: CDR1 SGDLS, CDR2 YYNGEE.

This clonotype has just a few counts. J is TRBJ1-4 and V is TRBV20-1, with a possible D match to TRBD1 (5 bases). CDR3 length: 15 amino acids. The germline V and J ends were trimmed by 0 bases and 1 base, with 9 bases remaining between them. The germline CDR1 and CDR2 sequences are DFQATT and SNEGSKA (reference sequence). CDR3 region: CSARDRRGTNEKLFF. In DNA form, the CDR3 reads TGCAGTGCTAGAGATAGGAGGGGAACTAATGAAAAACTGTTTTTT.

The rearrangement links TRBV12-3 or TRBV12-4 to TRBJ1-1, with TRBD1 matching 7 bases. The trim removed 6 bases at V and 3 bases at J, leaving 7 bases unmatched. The CDR3 sequence is 14 residues long. The CDR3 protein is CASSLGQLDTEAFF. The CDR3 DNA sequence: TGTGCCAGCAGCCTGGGACAGCTAGACACTGAAGCTTTCTTT.

The V gene is TRBV29-1, the J gene TRBJ1-1; unclear D gene. CDR1 is SQVTM and CDR2 is ANQGSEA in the germline V gene. The CDR3 sequence is 13 residues long. The V end was cut by 8 bases, the J end by 4 bases, with 17 bases between. DNA of the CDR3: TGCAGCTCCTGGGCAGGTGGCGGCACTGAAGCTTTCTTT. Its translation is CSSWAGGGTEAFF.

The genes are TRBV5-5 and TRBJ2-7; TRBD1 agrees at 7 bases. Germline CDR1 reads SGHKS; CDR2 reads YYEKEE (reference sequence). This CDR3 region has 14 residues. J was trimmed by 3 bases and V by 0 bases; bases with no gene match: 3. Here the CDR3 DNA reads TGTGCCAGCAGCTTGGTGCCAGGGGGCTACGAGCAGTACTTC. Translating it yields CASSLVPGGYEQYF.

The V call is TRBV7-6, the J call TRBJ2-2; D not certain. Trimming took 0 bases from V and 0 from J, leaving 17 bases between them. Germline V gene lookup returns CDR1 SGHVS and CDR2 FNYEAQ. There are 19 residues in the CDR3. The CDR3 nucleotides read TGTGCCAGCAGCTTAGCGTACAAAGGGAACAGCCCGAACACCGGGGAGCTGTTTTTT. This gives the protein CASSLAYKGNSPNTGELFF.

The chain recombines TRBV7-6 with TRBJ2-7; unclear D gene. Germline values: CDR1 SGHVS, CDR2 FNYEAQ. The CDR3 is 13 residues long. Trimming pared 3 bases from V and 10 bases from J, leaving 16 bases between. This CDR3 is CASSFDLVGHQYF. Written as DNA, the CDR3 is TGTGCCAGCAGCTTTGATCTTGTAGGGCACCAGTACTTC.

This clonotype was counted ten times or more. The genes are TRBV12-3 or TRBV12-4 and TRBJ2-2; D is undetermined. There are 14 residues in the CDR3. Trimming shortened V by 2 bases and J by 5 bases, and 9 bases separated the two germline ends. Written as DNA, the CDR3 is TGTGCCAGCAGTTTACGGGTGAGGACCGGGGAGCTGTTTTTT. This gives the protein CASSLRVRTGELFF.

The rearrangement joins TRBV18 to TRBJ2-7; TRBD2 matches 13 bases. Germline-derived CDR1 and CDR2 are KGHSH and LQKENI. V lost 4 bases, J lost 9 bases, and 6 bases stayed unmatched. The CDR3 contains 14 residues. DNA of the CDR3: TGTGCCAGCTCACGCGGACTAGCGGGAGATTTGCAGTACTTC. Amino acids: CASSRGLAGDLQYF.

The chain has TRBV12-5 and TRBJ2-1, with TRBD2 matching over 7 bases. Germline trimming cut 3 bases from V and 6 bases from J; bases unmatched to any gene: 11. Germline-derived CDR1 and CDR2 are LGHNT and FRNRAP. There are 16 residues in the CDR3. CDR3 in amino acids: CASGLSPGLTSNEQFF. As DNA, the CDR3 is TGTGCTAGTGGTTTATCCCCGGGACTAACATCCAATGAGCAGTTCTTC.

The V call is TRBV18, the J call TRBJ1-1; a weak D match, TRBD1 (6 bases). Germline V gives CDR1 KGHSH, CDR2 LQKENI. The CDR3 is 15 amino acids. V lost 2 bases and J 6 bases, leaving 16 bases between the germline ends. For the CDR3, the DNA is TGTGCCAGCTCACCATCGACAGGACCGGCGGCTGAAGCTTTCTTT. Its translation is CASSPSTGPAAEAFF. Complete variable domain (other parts from reference TRBV18 and TRBJ1-1): NAGVMQNPRHLVRRRGQEARLRCSPMKGHSHVYWYRQLPEEGLKFMVYLQKENIIDESGMPKERFSAEFPKEGPSILRIQQVVRGDSAAYFCASSPSTGPAAEAFFGQGTRLTVV.

V and J are TRBV6-5 and TRBJ1-2, with D perhaps TRBD1 (6 bases). Trimming took off 6 bases at V and 10 bases at J, with 12 bases between the two ends. The CDR3 contains 11 residues. Germline CDR1 is MNHEY and CDR2 is SVGAGI. CDR3 sequence: CASRGQQLYTF. The CDR3 nucleotides are TGTGCCAGCAGAGGACAGCAACTCTACACCTTC.

This clonotype was picked up many times. V and J are TRBV5-6 and TRBJ1-2, with 8 nucleotides matching TRBD1. V gave up 3 bases and J gave up 5 bases; unmatched junction bases: 3. The CDR3 sequence is 13 residues long. CDR1 is SGHDT, CDR2 YYEEEE, per germline. CDR3 nucleotide sequence: TGTGCCAGCAGCTCGGACAGGGTTTATGGCTACACCTTC. This translates into CASSSDRVYGYTF.

Here the CDR3 DNA reads TGTGCCATCAGTGAGTCAGGTATCCAGGGTAGCAATCAGCCCCAGCATTTT. As protein: CAISESGIQGSNQPQHF. The chain joins TRBV10-3 to TRBJ1-5; weak D call: TRBD1 (5 bases). This CDR3 spans 17 amino acids. Germline loops: CDR1 ENHRY, CDR2 SYGVKD. Trimming cost V 0 bases and J 0 bases, with 12 bases left between them.